This T cell receptor beta chain was captured in a study of chemoradiotherapy in HPV16-positive cancers. Study-level information: Candidate HPV-specific T-cell clones and common TCR motifs came from functional assays in a couple of HPV16-positive patients. Findings and caveats of the study: The functional HPV-specific definition rests on just a couple of HPV16-positive patients. Candidate HPV-specific clones and E7-related TCR motifs grew in tumor during treatment.

Libraries were prepared by immunoSEQ multiplex PCR; TCRdb keeps only in-frame clonotypes and omits some of them. The table shows about 22,000 clones, with roughly 89% occurring only once. With regard to this clone: The antigen remains unidentified.

Trimming removed 2 bases from V and 6 bases from J; junction bases left unmatched: 6. This CDR3 has 15 amino acids. The germline gives CDR1 LGHNA, CDR2 YSLEER. Over chemoradiotherapy, repertoires were sampled more than once. The sequencing here drew on blood, taken from a patient who underwent chemoradiotherapy. The receptor was derived from a human donor with HPV-associated anogenital cancer. The V gene is TRBV4-3, the J gene TRBJ1-5; 8 nucleotides match TRBD1. CDR3 in DNA: TGCGCCAGCAGCCAACGACAGGGGAAAAGTCAGCCCCAGCATTTT. It codes for CASSQRQGKSQPQHF.